The 8 T cell receptor beta chains below all came from one sample that was sequenced in a study of T-cell reconstitution after alpha-beta-depleted transplantation in children. During its preparation, the TCRbeta library received unique molecular identifiers. TCRdb fed the PCR reads into MiXCR, producing one record per CDR3 protein. The sample contains approximately 640,000 distinct CDR3 sequences, approximately 17% of which appear only once. The sequencing here drew on PBMCs from the stem cell graft donor, taken from the stem cell graft. These TCRs come from a human donor who donated a stem cell graft to a child with acute myeloid leukemia.

V usage is TRBV5-5 and J usage is TRBJ2-1, with unresolved D. The CDR3 is made up of 16 amino acids. The V and J ends lost 0 bases and 2 bases respectively, with 12 bases between them. Looked up from germline, CDR1 is SGHKS and CDR2 is YYEKEE (reference sequence). This CDR3 is CASSLGLPFAYNEQFF. In DNA, the CDR3 is TGTGCCAGCAGCTTGGGGTTGCCCTTCGCCTACAATGAGCAGTTCTTC.

The chain recombines TRBV7-9 with TRBJ1-1; a weak D match, TRBD1 (6 bases). The length of the CDR3 is 14 residues. V lost 5 bases and J lost 1, with 11 bases in between. CDR1 is SEHNR and CDR2 is FQNEAQ in the germline V gene (reference sequence). CDR3 DNA: TGTGCCAGCAGCAACCAGGGGAAGAACACTGAAGCTTTCTTT. The encoded protein is CASSNQGKNTEAFF. The variable domain in full, with the rest retrieved from reference TRBV7-9 and TRBJ1-1, is DTGVSQNPRHKITKRGQNVTFRCDPISEHNRLYWYRQTLGQGPEFLTYFQNEAQLEKSRLLSDRFSAERPKGSFSTLEIQRTEQGDSAMYLCASSNQGKNTEAFFGQGTRLTVV.

The chain links TRBV4-1 to TRBJ1-2, with a weak D call TRBD1 (5 bases). Deletions cut 1 base from V and 2 bases from J, with 20 bases between. CDR1 is MGHRA, CDR2 YSYEKL, per germline. CDR3 size: 18 residues. CDR3 sequence reads: CASSQASLGGAGNYGYTF. Here the CDR3 DNA reads TGCGCCAGCAGCCAAGCCTCACTAGGTGGGGCGGGAAACTATGGCTACACCTTC.

The CDR3 region has the DNA TGTGCCAGCAGCTATGACCCCAATGAGCAGTTCTTC. Its protein is CASSYDPNEQFF. This chain connects TRBV5-5 to TRBJ2-1, with D unclear. Trimming took off 3 bases at V and 6 bases at J, with 7 bases between the two ends. Germline V lookup: CDR1 SGHKS, CDR2 YYEKEE (reference sequence). The CDR3 sequence is 12 residues long.

The chain joins TRBV4-3 to TRBJ1-1; D unresolved. Trimming took 0 bases from V and 8 from J, leaving 7 bases between them. Germline V lookup: CDR1 LGHNA, CDR2 YSLEER. The CDR3 spans 12 residues. Here the CDR3 reads CASSQDRREAFF. CDR3 nucleotide sequence: TGCGCCAGCAGCCAAGATCGGCGGGAAGCTTTCTTT.

The chain combines TRBV5-5 with TRBJ2-1, with a possible D match to TRBD2 (5 bases). Germline CDR1 is SGHKS and CDR2 is YYEKEE (reference sequence). This CDR3 is 12 amino acids long. The germline V and J ends were trimmed by 4 bases and 10 bases, with 12 bases remaining between them. The CDR3 DNA sequence: TGTGCCAGCAGCAACCGAGGGTGGGAGCAGTTCTTC. Its protein product is CASSNRGWEQFF.

The chain is built from TRBV18 and TRBJ1-2, with D uncertain. The V gene lost 0 bases and the J gene lost 4 bases, with 9 bases spanning the gap. Germline V CDR1 and CDR2: KGHSH, LQKENI. This CDR3 has 14 amino acids. The CDR3 loop is CASSPPGVLYGYTF. The CDR3 coding sequence is TGTGCCAGCTCACCACCGGGTGTCCTCTATGGCTACACCTTC.

This clonotype was detected ten times or more. The chain couples TRBV12-3 or TRBV12-4 to TRBJ1-2; TRBD1 matches at 7 bases. V was clipped by 2 bases and J by 6 bases; unmatched bases: 6. The CDR3 has 14 residues. As DNA, the CDR3 is TGTGCCAGCAGTTTACCCGGACAGGTGGATGGCTACACCTTC. Translating gives CASSLPGQVDGYTF.